The TCR beta chain under discussion was sequenced for a study of T cell responses to AZD1222 COVID-19 vaccine. Method: immunoSEQ multiplex PCR; TCRdb's copy keeps in-frame clones and lacks some. Of about 78,000 clones in the sample, roughly 88% were seen once. The receptor was isolated from an adult in good health. Sequenced here: peripheral blood, sampled on day 0 of MenACWY control vaccination.

The CDR3 reads CASSQGLTYEQYF. The CDR3 DNA reads TGTGCCAGCTCACAGGGTCTGACCTACGAGCAGTACTTC. This chain uses TRBV7-2 with TRBJ2-7; D perhaps matches TRBD1 (6 bases). Germline CDR1 is SGHTA and CDR2 is FQGNSA. The length of the CDR3 is 13 residues. Trimming removed 8 bases at V and 2 bases at J, with 13 bases between.